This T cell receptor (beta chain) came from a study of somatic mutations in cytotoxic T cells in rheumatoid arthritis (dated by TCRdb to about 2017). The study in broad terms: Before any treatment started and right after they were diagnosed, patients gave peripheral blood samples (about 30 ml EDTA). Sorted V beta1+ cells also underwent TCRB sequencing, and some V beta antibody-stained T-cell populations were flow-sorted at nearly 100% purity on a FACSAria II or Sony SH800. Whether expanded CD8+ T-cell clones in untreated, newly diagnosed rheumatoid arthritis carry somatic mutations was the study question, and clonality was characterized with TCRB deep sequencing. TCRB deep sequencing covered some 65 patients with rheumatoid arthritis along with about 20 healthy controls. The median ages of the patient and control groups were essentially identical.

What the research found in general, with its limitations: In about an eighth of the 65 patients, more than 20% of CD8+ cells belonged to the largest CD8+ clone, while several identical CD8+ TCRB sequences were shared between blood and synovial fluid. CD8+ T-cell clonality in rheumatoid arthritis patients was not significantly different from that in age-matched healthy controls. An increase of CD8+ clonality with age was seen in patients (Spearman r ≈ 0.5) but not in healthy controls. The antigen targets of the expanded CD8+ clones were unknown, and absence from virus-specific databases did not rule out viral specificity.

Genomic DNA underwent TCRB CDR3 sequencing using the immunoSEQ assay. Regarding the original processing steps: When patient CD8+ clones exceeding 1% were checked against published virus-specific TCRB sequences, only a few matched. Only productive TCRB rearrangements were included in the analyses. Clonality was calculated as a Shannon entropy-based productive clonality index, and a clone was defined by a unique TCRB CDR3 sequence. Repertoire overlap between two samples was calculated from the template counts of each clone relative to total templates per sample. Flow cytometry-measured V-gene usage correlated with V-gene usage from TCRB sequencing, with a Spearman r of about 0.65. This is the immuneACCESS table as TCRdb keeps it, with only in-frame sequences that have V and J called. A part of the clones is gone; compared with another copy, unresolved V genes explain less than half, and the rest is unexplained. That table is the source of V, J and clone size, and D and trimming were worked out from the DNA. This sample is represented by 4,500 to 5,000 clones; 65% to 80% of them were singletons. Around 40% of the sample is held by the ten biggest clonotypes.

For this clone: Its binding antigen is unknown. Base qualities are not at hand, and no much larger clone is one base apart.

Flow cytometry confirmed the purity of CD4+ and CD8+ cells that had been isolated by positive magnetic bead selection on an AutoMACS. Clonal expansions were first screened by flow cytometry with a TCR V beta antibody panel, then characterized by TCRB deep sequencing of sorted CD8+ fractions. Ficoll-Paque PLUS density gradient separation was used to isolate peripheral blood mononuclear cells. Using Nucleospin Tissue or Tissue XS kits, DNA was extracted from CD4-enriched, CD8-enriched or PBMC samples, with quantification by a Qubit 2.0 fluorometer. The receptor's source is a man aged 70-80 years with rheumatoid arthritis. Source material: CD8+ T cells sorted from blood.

The nucleotide sequence is TGTGCCAGCAGCCTTTATTCGGGGGGCGAGCAGTTCTTC. The translation is CASSLYSGGEQFF. This receptor chain uses TRBV5-4 and TRBJ2-1; 7 matching bases give a weak D call of TRBD2. CDR1 and CDR2, looked up from the germline V gene (reference sequence), are SGHNT and YYREEE. The cysteine opens and the phenylalanine closes a CDR3 of 13 amino acids. Solely the CDR3 DNA is kept, with 39 bases framed from the first base. Trimming at the junction amounts to 4 bases on V and 10 bases on J, and the germline ends lie 15 bases apart. With the rest looked up from the reference TRBV5-4 and TRBJ2-1 genes rather than sequenced, the full variable domain is ETGVTQSPTHLIKTRGQQVTLRCSSQSGHNTVSWYQQALGQGPQFIFQYYREEENGRGNFPPRFSGLQFPNYSSELNVNALELDDSALYLCASSLYSGGEQFFGPGTRLTVL.